The next 8 T cell receptor beta chains were all read from a single sample in a study of cytomegalovirus exposure and HLA in healthy donors. Primers: 60 Vbeta forward and 13 Jbeta reverse. Only in-frame clones appear in the TCRdb table, and some are missing; sequencing was by immunoSEQ multiplex PCR. The sample yields some 200,000 clones, roughly 70% seen once. The sequencing sample was made of PBMCs. The source of these receptors is a man aged 40-55 years in good health and CMV-seropositive.

V usage is TRBV5-1 and J usage is TRBJ1-1; tentative D call: TRBD1 (5 bases). Germline V CDR1 and CDR2: SGHRS, YFSETQ. CDR3 length: 15 residues. V was shortened by 2 bases and J by 0 bases, with 11 bases between the two germline ends. CDR3 loop: CASSFGRVMNTEAFF. The CDR3, as DNA: TGCGCCAGCAGCTTCGGCAGGGTCATGAACACTGAAGCTTTCTTT.

The chain combines TRBV27 with TRBJ2-5, with 9 nucleotides matching TRBD1. Trimming at V came to 5 bases and at J to 5 bases, leaving 6 bases not matched to a gene. CDR1 MNHEY and CDR2 SMNVEV come from the germline V gene (reference sequence). The CDR3 length is 14 residues. Written as DNA, the CDR3 is TGTGCCAGCAGTGTTACAGGGGGCTGGGAGACCCAGTACTTC. Translation gives CASSVTGGWETQYF.

This chain joins TRBV19 and TRBJ1-4, with 8 bases fitting TRBD1. CDR3 length equals 17 residues. V shed 4 bases and J 1 base; nucleotides not matched to a gene: 8. Germline loops: CDR1 LNHDA, CDR2 SQIVND (reference sequence). The CDR3 DNA reads TGTGCCAGTAGTACTCGGACAGGGACGAGAACTAATGAAAAACTGTTTTTT. It encodes CASSTRTGTRTNEKLFF.

V gene TRBV2 combines with J gene TRBJ1-1; a possible D gene is TRBD1 (5 bases). Trimming took off 2 bases at V and 5 bases at J, with 12 bases between the two ends. This CDR3 spans 14 amino acids. The germline gives CDR1 SNHLY, CDR2 FYNNEI. The chain's CDR3 is CASSELGVGTEAFF. DNA for the CDR3: TGTGCCAGCAGTGAATTAGGGGTCGGGACTGAAGCTTTCTTT.

This chain links TRBV5-6 with TRBJ1-2, with 9 bases matching TRBD1. J lost 2 bases, V lost 1 base, and 3 bases had no gene match. CDR1 SGHDT and CDR2 YYEEEE come from the germline V gene. This CDR3 comprises 15 residues. Written as DNA, the CDR3 is TGTGCCAGCAGCTTGAGGGGACAGGGAAACTATGGCTACACCTTC. It translates to CASSLRGQGNYGYTF. Combining the CDR3 with reference TRBV5-6 and TRBJ1-2 gives the whole variable domain DAGVTQSPTHLIKTRGQQVTLRCSPKSGHDTVSWYQQALGQGPQFIFQYYEEEERQRGNFPDRFSGHQFPNYSSELNVNALLLGDSALYLCASSLRGQGNYGYTFGSGTRLTVV.

The J gene is TRBJ1-6, the V gene TRBV6-1, with TRBD1 identical over 10 bases. The CDR3 consists of 16 residues. The germline CDR1 and CDR2 sequences are MNHNS and SASEGT. V lost 2 bases, J lost 7 bases, and 5 bases stayed unmatched. The CDR3 is CASSESGTGANSPLHF. As DNA, the CDR3 is TGTGCCAGCAGTGAATCCGGGACAGGGGCGAATTCACCCCTCCACTTT.

J is TRBJ2-2 and V is TRBV5-4; unclear D gene. Trimming took off 5 bases at V and 3 bases at J, with 5 bases between the two ends. This CDR3 spans 12 amino acids. Germline values: CDR1 SGHNT, CDR2 YYREEE (reference sequence). CDR3 sequence reads: CASRDYTGELFF. Written as DNA, the CDR3 is TGTGCCAGCAGAGACTACACCGGGGAGCTGTTTTTT. Supplemented by reference TRBV5-4 and TRBJ2-2, the full variable domain reads ETGVTQSPTHLIKTRGQQVTLRCSSQSGHNTVSWYQQALGQGPQFIFQYYREEENGRGNFPPRFSGLQFPNYSSELNVNALELDDSALYLCASRDYTGELFFGEGSRLTVL.

This clone has more than one count but fewer than ten. This chain connects TRBV2 to TRBJ2-2, with a tentative D call TRBD2 (5 bases). The CDR3 has 14 amino acids. Trimming removed 8 bases at V and 1 base at J, with 11 bases between. The germline CDR1 and CDR2 sequences are SNHLY and FYNNEI. The CDR3 bases are TGTGCCAGCCCCGGGAAGAGGAACACCGGGGAGCTGTTTTTT. Its protein product is CASPGKRNTGELFF.